The 11 T cell receptor beta chains below all came from one sample that was sequenced in a study of spatial heterogeneity in lung cancer. From the 5' RACE reads, TCRdb called clonotypes with MiXCR, one entry per CDR3 protein. The sample lists under 40,000 distinct CDR3 sequences; 5% to 5.5% were seen once. The time point was: sample taken at primary tumor resection. Sequencing used PBMCs, obtained at surgery. These TCRs come from a female donor with early-stage non-small cell lung cancer.

The chain carries TRBV11-2 and TRBJ2-4; TRBD1 aligns across 9 bases. V lost 5 bases and J lost 3; bases outside the gene matches: 14. CDR1 is SGHAT, CDR2 FQNNGV, per germline. The CDR3 is made up of 18 amino acids. The CDR3: CASSQAHRGRRGKNIQYF. CDR3 nucleotide sequence: TGTGCCAGCAGCCAAGCACACAGGGGGCGGAGAGGCAAAAACATTCAGTACTTC.

There are many counts of this clonotype. This chain joins TRBV12-3 or TRBV12-4 and TRBJ1-2, with no clear D. Trimming cost V 3 bases and J 3 bases, with 5 bases left between them. The CDR3 is made up of 12 amino acids. The CDR3 sequence: CASSLGHYGYTF. The CDR3 DNA reads TGTGCCAGCAGTTTGGGTCACTATGGCTACACCTTC.

This clonotype appeared many times. The rearrangement joins TRBV10-3 to TRBJ2-5; D may match TRBD1 or TRBD2 (5 bases each). Germline V gene sequence: CDR1 ENHRY, CDR2 SYGVKD. Deletions cut 2 bases from V and 5 bases from J, with 15 bases between. The CDR3 length is 15 residues. The CDR3 nucleotides read TGTGCCATCAGTGAGGCGGCGAGGGGCCAGGAGACCCAGTACTTC. Encoded protein: CAISEAARGQETQYF.

The sample holds many counts of this clonotype. The chain is built from TRBV11-2 and TRBJ2-3, with D maybe TRBD1 (6 bases). The CDR3 has 16 residues. V dropped 6 bases and J dropped 1 base, with 17 bases sitting between them. Germline CDR1 is SGHAT and CDR2 is FQNNGV. CDR3 residues: CASRRVMGAGTDTQYF. CDR3 nucleotide sequence: TGTGCCAGCAGGCGGGTGATGGGGGCGGGCACAGATACGCAGTATTTT.

This clonotype occurred many times. The genes are TRBV5-1 and TRBJ2-7; weak D call: TRBD1 (7 bases). Germline CDR1 and CDR2: SGHRS and YFSETQ. There are 13 residues in the CDR3. V dropped 0 bases and J dropped 6 bases, with 10 bases sitting between them. In DNA form, the CDR3 reads TGCGCCAGCAGCTTGGGGCAGGGGGGCGAGCAGTACTTC. This encodes CASSLGQGGEQYF. Variable domain in full (rest from reference TRBV5-1 and TRBJ2-7): KAGVTQTPRYLIKTRGQQVTLSCSPISGHRSVSWYQQTPGQGLQFLFEYFSETQRNKGNFPGRFSGRQFSNSRSEMNVSTLELGDSALYLCASSLGQGGEQYFGPGTRLTVT.

At least ten counts were recorded for this clonotype. This rearrangement joins TRBV28 to TRBJ1-2; 7 nucleotides match TRBD1. The CDR3 totals 14 residues. V shed 7 bases, J shed 4 bases, and the junction held 9 bases outside the gene matches. Germline V gene lookup returns CDR1 MDHEN and CDR2 SYDVKM. The chain's CDR3 is CASKEGGRTYGYTF. CDR3 bases: TGTGCCAGCAAAGAAGGGGGCAGGACCTATGGCTACACCTTC.

This clonotype was recorded many times. The chain is built from TRBV7-2 and TRBJ2-7; TRBD2 might be the D (5 bases). The CDR3 totals 13 residues. With 5 bases removed from V and 3 bases from J, the gap between germline ends came to 11 bases. Per the germline V gene, CDR1 is SGHTA and CDR2 is FQGNSA. The CDR3 region has the DNA TGTGCCAGCAGCCCGCGGGCAGGCTACGAGCAGTACTTC. Amino acid sequence: CASSPRAGYEQYF.

This clonotype came up many times. The gene calls are TRBV5-1 and TRBJ2-3; 11 bases agree with TRBD2. The V gene's germline CDR1 is SGHRS and CDR2 YFSETQ. After removal of 4 bases from V and 5 bases from J, the junction contained 6 bases not matched to a gene. The CDR3 is made up of 15 amino acids. As DNA, the CDR3 is TGCGCCAGCAGCCCGCATAGCGGGGGGGAAGATACGCAGTATTTT. Protein: CASSPHSGGEDTQYF.

This clonotype was detected only a few times. The gene calls are TRBV2 and TRBJ1-2; D may be TRBD1 (6 bases). Trimming pared 5 bases from V and 4 bases from J, leaving 17 bases between. Germline loops: CDR1 SNHLY, CDR2 FYNNEI. The CDR3 sequence is 15 residues long. CDR3 region: CASSPQGGSSYGYTF. The CDR3 DNA reads as TGTGCCAGCAGTCCCCAAGGGGGTAGTAGCTATGGCTACACCTTC.

The V call is TRBV7-8, the J call TRBJ1-4; D not resolved. Trimming removed 5 bases at V and 0 bases at J, with 10 bases between. This CDR3 is built from 15 residues. Germline lookup yields CDR1 SGHVS and CDR2 FQNEAQ. CDR3 loop: CASSATVATNEKLFF. As DNA, the CDR3 is TGTGCCAGCAGCGCGACGGTGGCAACTAATGAAAAACTGTTTTTT.

The CDR3 sequence is CASSLGYGTDTQYF. The CDR3 nucleotides are TGTGCCAGCAGCTTGGGGTACGGCACAGATACGCAGTATTTT. The chain recombines TRBV5-6 with TRBJ2-3, with D hard to call. The germline V and J ends were trimmed by 0 bases and 1 base, with 6 bases remaining between them. CDR1 and CDR2 from the germline V gene are SGHDT and YYEEEE. There are 14 residues in the CDR3.